The source of this T cell receptor beta chain is a study of T cell clones after liver transplantation. TCRdb's copy holds only in-frame clones and misses some; the assay was immunoSEQ multiplex PCR. The sample gives 65,000 to 70,000 clones, nearly 95% of which show up once; approximately 1% is in the top ten. The receptor comes from a human patient who received a liver transplant. T cells may partly derive from the graft donor. Sequenced here: CD4+ T cells from blood, sampled less than 27 months after liver transplant.

The CDR3 DNA reads TGCAGCGTTGAAGATGTTGGGACAGGAGCTTTCTTT. It codes for CSVEDVGTGAFF. This chain joins TRBV29-1 and TRBJ1-1; 8 bases are a match to TRBD1. V was pared by 0 bases and J by 10 bases, with 4 bases of the junction left unmatched. Per germline, CDR1 SQVTM and CDR2 ANQGSEA. The CDR3 is 12 residues long.